This T cell receptor beta chain was profiled in a study of coeliac disease. About the study: Coeliac patients had active, refractory type I, or gluten-free-diet-controlled disease. Study-wide findings and caveats: Lamina propria and intraepithelial cell fractions may contain each other's cells.

Concerning this clone itself: Its matching antigen is unknown.

Trimming took 2 bases from V and 3 from J, leaving 8 bases between them. Looked up from germline, CDR1 is SGHAT and CDR2 is FQNNGV. The CDR3 is 13 residues long. Each fraction contributed one roughly 500,000-cell aliquot for sequencing. Profiled with immunoSEQ multiplex PCR; TCRdb holds only in-frame clones, not every one. The sample yields roughly 4,700 clones, 69% seen once. The V gene is TRBV11-2, the J gene TRBJ2-7; D is undetermined. Material: lymphocytes from the gut lamina propria. This TCR derives from a middle-aged woman. The CDR3: CASSLTQIYEQYF. CDR3 sequence (DNA): TGTGCCAGCAGCTTAACACAGATCTACGAGCAGTACTTC.